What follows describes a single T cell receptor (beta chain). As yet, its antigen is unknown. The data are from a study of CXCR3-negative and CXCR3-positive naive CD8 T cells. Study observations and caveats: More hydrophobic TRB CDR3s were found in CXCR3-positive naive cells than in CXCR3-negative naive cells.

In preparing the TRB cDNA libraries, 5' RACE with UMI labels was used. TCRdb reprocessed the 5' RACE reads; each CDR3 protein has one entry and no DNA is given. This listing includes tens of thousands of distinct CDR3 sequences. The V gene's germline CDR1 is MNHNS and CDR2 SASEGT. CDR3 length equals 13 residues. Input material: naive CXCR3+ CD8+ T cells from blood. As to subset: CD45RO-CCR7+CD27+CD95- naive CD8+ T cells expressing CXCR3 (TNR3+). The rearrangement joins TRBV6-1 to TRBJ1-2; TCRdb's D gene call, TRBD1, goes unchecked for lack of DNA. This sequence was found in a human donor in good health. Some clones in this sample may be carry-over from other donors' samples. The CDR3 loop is CASRDRDSDGYTF.